Listed below are T cell receptor beta chains from one sample, sequenced in a study of regulatory T cells in long-lasting Graves disease. Each CDR3 protein gets one entry after TCRdb re-called the multiplex PCR reads with MiXCR. The profile shows about 430,000 distinct CDR3 sequences, roughly 15% of them singletons. The same specimen was also included in a second study, on T cells in Graves' hyperthyroidism and ophthalmopathy.

The sequencing used peripheral blood mononuclear cells (PBMCs), collected at new diagnosis, from a patient treated with antithyroid drugs. All receptors come from a woman between 40 and 50 years old with Graves disease. Both conserved end residues are trimmed from each CDR3. The D gene is left open where the match is weak.

d_gene: NA; j_gene: TRBJ2-2; v_gene: TRBV10-2; CDR3aa: ASSSLAGELF
d_gene: NA; j_gene: TRBJ1-1; v_gene: TRBV6-5; CDR3aa: ASSFGYNTEAF
d_gene: NA; j_gene: TRBJ2-1; v_gene: TRBV3-1; CDR3aa: ASSQVSEQF
d_gene: TRBD1; j_gene: TRBJ2-3; v_gene: TRBV11-3; CDR3aa: ASSLYDRVQHTDTQY
d_gene: TRBD2; j_gene: TRBJ2-1; v_gene: TRBV7-9; CDR3aa: ASSSQPAGLAGGNEQF
d_gene: NA; j_gene: TRBJ2-5; v_gene: TRBV29-1; CDR3aa: SVRAGMAQETQY
d_gene: TRBD2; j_gene: TRBJ2-7; v_gene: TRBV11-2; CDR3aa: ASSGGTSGRSYEQY
d_gene: TRBD1; j_gene: TRBJ2-2; v_gene: TRBV20-1; CDR3aa: SARDRGQGYTGELF
d_gene: TRBD1; j_gene: TRBJ1-2; v_gene: TRBV3-1; CDR3aa: ASSRGQGGDYGYT
d_gene: TRBD2; j_gene: TRBJ2-3; v_gene: TRBV6-1; CDR3aa: ASTQREGVPDTQY